The clone carrying this TCR beta chain has just one count. Antigen unknown. The assay was immunoSEQ multiplex PCR, and TCRdb's table has in-frame clones only and misses some. This table holds tens of thousands of clones, around 82% found once. These data are taken from a study of T cell responses to AZD1222 COVID-19 vaccine. Study observations and caveats: Dominant CD4 TCR responses targeted spike regions 160-218 and 743-854. Among those given AZD1222, only five to seven were seropositive at baseline. Receipt of two AZD1222 doses was followed by a rise in Spike-specific TCR breadth and depth. In a largely white British group with more females than males, clonal diversity was possibly underestimated.

V dropped 1 base and J dropped 0 bases, with 7 bases sitting between them. In germline, CDR1 is MNHNS, CDR2 SASEGT. The CDR3 has 15 residues. The V and J genes are TRBV6-1 and TRBJ2-1; D unclear. The source was peripheral blood, collected 28 days after the second AZD1222 dose. The receptor was derived from an adult who received the AZD1222 COVID-19 vaccine. CDR3 loop: CASSEGPYSYNEQFF. CDR3 nucleotide sequence: TGTGCCAGCAGTGAAGGGCCATACTCCTACAATGAGCAGTTCTTC.